The 11 T cell receptor beta chains reported below all come from one sample, sequenced in a study of technical replicates of blood from a few donors. Some clones are missing from TCRdb's copy, which holds only in-frame ones; the method was immunoSEQ multiplex PCR. The sample has more than 60,000 clones; 85% to 95% are singletons. Input material: T cells isolated from PBMCs. The receptor set was obtained from a human donor in good health.

J is TRBJ2-3 and V is TRBV5-4; TRBD1 matches at 8 bases. Unmatched junction bases numbered 9, after V lost 4 bases and J lost 2 bases. From germline, CDR1 is SGHNT and CDR2 YYREEE (reference sequence). The CDR3 sequence is 16 residues long. The CDR3 region is CASSHYRGKDTDTQYF. CDR3 bases: TGTGCCAGCAGCCACTACAGGGGGAAAGACACAGATACGCAGTATTTT.

The genes are TRBV5-4 and TRBJ1-6; no definite D call. V dropped 1 base and J dropped 9 bases, with 11 bases sitting between them. This CDR3 contains 14 residues. Germline assignment: CDR1 SGHNT and CDR2 YYREEE (reference sequence). The CDR3 loop is CASSLHGTGSPLHF. The CDR3 DNA is TGTGCCAGCAGCTTGCATGGTACGGGTTCACCCCTCCACTTT.

The V and J genes are TRBV4-2 and TRBJ2-3; tentatively, D is TRBD2 (5 bases). CDR1 is LGHNA, CDR2 YNFKEQ, per germline. This CDR3 has 15 amino acids. V was pared by 2 bases and J by 2 bases, with 11 bases between. DNA for the CDR3: TGTGCCAGCAGCCAATCCGGGGTCCTCACAGATACGCAGTATTTT. This translates into CASSQSGVLTDTQYF.

The chain carries TRBV4-1 and TRBJ1-2, with 9 bases that match TRBD1. In germline, CDR1 is MGHRA, CDR2 YSYEKL. V gave up 3 bases and J gave up 3 bases; unmatched junction bases: 5. CDR3 size: 15 residues. The CDR3 spells CASSHRDRVDYGYTF. The DNA for the CDR3 is TGCGCCAGCAGCCACCGGGACAGGGTGGACTATGGCTACACCTTC.

Concerning this clone itself: One end of the junction fails to match germline, which may point to a read error. The chain employs TRBV18 and TRBJ1-3, with TRBD1 identical over 10 bases. Germline CDR1 and CDR2: KGHSH and LQKENI. CDR3 length: 15 amino acids. This chain's CDR3 is CASSPRGQGSDTIYF. In DNA form, the CDR3 reads TGCGCCAGCTCACCACGGGGACAGGGGTCGGACACCATATATTTT.

The rearrangement joins TRBV7-6 to TRBJ2-3, with TRBD2 matching over 13 bases. Germline lookup yields CDR1 SGHVS and CDR2 FNYEAQ. V gave up 5 bases and J gave up 4 bases; unmatched junction bases: 3. The CDR3 is made up of 15 amino acids. DNA for the CDR3: TGTGCCAGCAGCAGAACTAGCGGGGGGGCAGATACGCAGTATTTT. Its translation: CASSRTSGGADTQYF.

V usage is TRBV11-2 and J usage is TRBJ1-3; TRBD1 aligns across 7 bases. Germline V lookup: CDR1 SGHAT, CDR2 FQNNGV. The CDR3 contains 17 residues. V was pared by 3 bases and J by 0 bases, with 8 bases of the junction left unmatched. CDR3: CASSFMTGTLSGNTIYF. As DNA, the CDR3 is TGTGCCAGCAGCTTTATGACAGGGACTCTCTCTGGAAACACCATATATTTT.

The chain couples TRBV5-1 to TRBJ2-7, with a tentative D call TRBD2 (5 bases). V shed 3 bases and J shed 7 bases, with 20 bases lying between them. Germline V CDR1 and CDR2: SGHRS, YFSETQ. The CDR3 spans 15 residues. As DNA, the CDR3 is TGCGCCAGCAGCTATTTACTGACGGGGTCCAGGGAGCAGTACTTC. Protein sequence: CASSYLLTGSREQYF.

The rearrangement uses TRBV7-8 and TRBJ1-1; 7 positions match TRBD1. The CDR3 spans 13 residues. Germline values: CDR1 SGHVS, CDR2 FQNEAQ. Trimming took 2 bases from V and 7 from J; bases not matched to a gene: 4. CDR3 sequence: CASSLRTGLEAFF. The DNA for the CDR3 is TGTGCCAGCAGCTTAAGGACAGGCCTTGAAGCTTTCTTT.

The chain's CDR3 is CAWSSTGTGGNEKLFF. The CDR3 coding sequence is TGTGCCTGGAGTTCAACCGGGACAGGCGGTAATGAAAAACTGTTTTTT. J is TRBJ1-4 and V is TRBV30, with 8 nucleotides matching TRBD1. This CDR3 has 16 amino acids. Looked up from germline, CDR1 is GTSNPN and CDR2 is SVGIG (reference sequence). Trimming cost V 2 bases and J 4 bases; bases outside gene matches: 9.

The rearrangement uses TRBV19 and TRBJ1-1, with D uncertain. The CDR3 extends over 13 amino acids. Germline CDR1 and CDR2: LNHDA and SQIVND (reference sequence). Deletions cut 8 bases from V and 1 base from J, with 11 bases between. CDR3 residues: CASELTWNTEAFF. The DNA of the CDR3 is TGTGCCAGTGAACTGACATGGAACACTGAAGCTTTCTTT.